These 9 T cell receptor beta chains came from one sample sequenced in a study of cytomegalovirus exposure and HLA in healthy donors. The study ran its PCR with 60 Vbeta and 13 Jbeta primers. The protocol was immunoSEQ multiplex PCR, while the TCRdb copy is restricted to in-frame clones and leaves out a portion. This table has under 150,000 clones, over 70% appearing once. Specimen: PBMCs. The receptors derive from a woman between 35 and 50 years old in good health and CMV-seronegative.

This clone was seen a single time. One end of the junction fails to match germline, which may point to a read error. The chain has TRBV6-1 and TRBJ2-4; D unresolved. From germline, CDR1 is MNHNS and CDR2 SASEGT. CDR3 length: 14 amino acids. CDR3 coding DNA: TGTGCCAGCAGTGAGTCCGTCCCCAAAAACAGTCAGTACTTC. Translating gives CASSESVPKNSQYF.

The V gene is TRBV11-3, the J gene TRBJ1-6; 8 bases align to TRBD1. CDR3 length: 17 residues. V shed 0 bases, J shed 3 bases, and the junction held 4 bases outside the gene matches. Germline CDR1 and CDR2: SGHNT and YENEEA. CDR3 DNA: TGTGCCAGCAGCTTAGACCGGGACAGGCTCTATAATTCACCCCTCCACTTT. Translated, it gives CASSLDRDRLYNSPLHF.

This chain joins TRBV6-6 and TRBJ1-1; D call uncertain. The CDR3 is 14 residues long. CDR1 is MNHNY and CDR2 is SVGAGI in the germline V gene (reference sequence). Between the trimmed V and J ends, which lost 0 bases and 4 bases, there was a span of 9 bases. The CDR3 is CASSYSDFSTEAFF. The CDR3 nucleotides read TGTGCCAGCAGTTACTCAGACTTTAGCACTGAAGCTTTCTTT.

The CDR3 bases are TGTGCCAGTACCCTATGGGGACAGGGCACCTCTGAAGCTTTCTTT. It encodes CASTLWGQGTSEAFF. V and J are TRBV19 and TRBJ1-1; 9 bases are shared with TRBD1. Germline V gene sequence: CDR1 LNHDA, CDR2 SQIVND (reference sequence). V gave up 7 bases and J gave up 6 bases; unmatched junction bases: 12. The CDR3 spans 15 residues.

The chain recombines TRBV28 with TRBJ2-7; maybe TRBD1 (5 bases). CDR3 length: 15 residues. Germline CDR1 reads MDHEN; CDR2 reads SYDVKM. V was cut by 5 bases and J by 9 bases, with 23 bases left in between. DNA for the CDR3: TGTGCCAGCAGTCCGATCCTGACAGACCCTACGAGGCAGTACTTC. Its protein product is CASSPILTDPTRQYF. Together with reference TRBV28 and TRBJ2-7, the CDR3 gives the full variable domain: DVKVTQSSRYLVKRTGEKVFLECVQDMDHENMFWYRQDPGLGLRLIYFSYDVKMKEKGDIPEGYSVSREKKERFSLILESASTNQTSMYLCASSPILTDPTRQYFGPGTRLTVT.

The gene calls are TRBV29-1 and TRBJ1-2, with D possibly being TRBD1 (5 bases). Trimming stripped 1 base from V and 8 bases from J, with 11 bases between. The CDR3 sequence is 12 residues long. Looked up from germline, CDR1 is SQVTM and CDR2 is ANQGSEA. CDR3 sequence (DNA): TGCAGCGTTGAAGCCAGGGAGGAGGGCTACACCTTC. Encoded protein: CSVEAREEGYTF.

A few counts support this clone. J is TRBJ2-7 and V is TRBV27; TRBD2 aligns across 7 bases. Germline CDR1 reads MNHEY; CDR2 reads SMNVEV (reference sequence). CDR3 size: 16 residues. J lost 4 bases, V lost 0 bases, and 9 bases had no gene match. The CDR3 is CASSLSWRGSRYEQYF. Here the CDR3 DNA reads TGTGCCAGCAGTTTATCGTGGCGGGGGAGTAGGTACGAGCAGTACTTC.

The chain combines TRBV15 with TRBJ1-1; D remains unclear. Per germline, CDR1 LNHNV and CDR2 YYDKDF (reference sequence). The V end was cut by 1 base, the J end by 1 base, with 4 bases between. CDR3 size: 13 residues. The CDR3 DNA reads TGTGCCACCAGCAGAGCAGGGAACACTGAAGCTTTCTTT. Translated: CATSRAGNTEAFF.

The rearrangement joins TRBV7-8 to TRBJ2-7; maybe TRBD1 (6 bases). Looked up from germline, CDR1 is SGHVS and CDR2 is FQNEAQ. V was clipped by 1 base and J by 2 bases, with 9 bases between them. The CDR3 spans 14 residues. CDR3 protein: CASSLGTVPYEQYF. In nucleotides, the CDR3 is TGTGCCAGCAGCTTAGGGACAGTACCCTACGAGCAGTACTTC.